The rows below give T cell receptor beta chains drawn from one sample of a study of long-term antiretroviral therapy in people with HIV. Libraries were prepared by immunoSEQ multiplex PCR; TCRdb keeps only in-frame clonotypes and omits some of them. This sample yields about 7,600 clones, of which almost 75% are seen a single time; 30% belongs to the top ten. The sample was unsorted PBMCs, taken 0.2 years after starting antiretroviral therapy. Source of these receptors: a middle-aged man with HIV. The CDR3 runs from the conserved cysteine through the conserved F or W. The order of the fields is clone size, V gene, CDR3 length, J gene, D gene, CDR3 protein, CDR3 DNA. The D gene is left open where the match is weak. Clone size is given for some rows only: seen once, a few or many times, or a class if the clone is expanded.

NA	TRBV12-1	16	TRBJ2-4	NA	CASSCTRRNRENIQYF	TGTGCCAGCAGCTGTACCCGGAGGAACAGAGAAAACATTCAGTACTTC
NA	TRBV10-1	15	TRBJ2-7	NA	CASSESARERGEQYF	TGCGCCAGCAGTGAGTCTGCCAGGGAAAGGGGCGAGCAGTACTTC
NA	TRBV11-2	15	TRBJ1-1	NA	CASSLAAPGNTEAFF	TGTGCCAGCAGCTTAGCGGCCCCAGGGAACACTGAAGCTTTCTTT
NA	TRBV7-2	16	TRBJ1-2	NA	CASSLGGAGMNYGYTF	TGTGCCAGCAGCTTAGGAGGGGCCGGGATGAACTATGGCTACACCTTC
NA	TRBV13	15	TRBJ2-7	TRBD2	CASSLGTSGDYEQYF	TGTGCCAGCAGTTTAGGGACTAGCGGGGACTACGAGCAGTACTTC
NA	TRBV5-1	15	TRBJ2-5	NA	CASSLFGLTQETQYF	TGCGCCAGCAGCTTGTTTGGACTTACCCAAGAGACCCAGTACTTC
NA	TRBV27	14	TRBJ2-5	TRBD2	CASSLFSGKETQYF	TGTGCCAGCAGTTTATTCAGCGGGAAAGAGACCCAGTACTTC
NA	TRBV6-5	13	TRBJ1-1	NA	CASRRDIWTEAFF	TGTGCCAGCAGGCGGGATATTTGGACTGAAGCTTTCTTT
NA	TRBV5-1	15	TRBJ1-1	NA	CASSLSTGLNTEAFF	TGCGCCAGCAGCTTGTCAACAGGGTTAAACACTGAAGCTTTCTTT
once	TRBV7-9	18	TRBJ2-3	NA	CASSLNSGMYTSTDTQYF	TGTGCCAGCAGCTTAAATTCCGGGATGTATACTAGCACAGATACGCAGTATTTT
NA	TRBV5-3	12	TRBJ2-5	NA	CARSWGPWTQYF	TGTGCCAGAAGCTGGGGCCCCTGGACCCAGTACTTC
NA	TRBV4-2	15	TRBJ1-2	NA	CASSQDRGGFYGYTF	TGTGCCAGCAGCCAAGATCGAGGCGGGTTCTATGGCTACACCTTC
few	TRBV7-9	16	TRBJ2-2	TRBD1	CASIILGTGGIGELFF	TGTGCCAGCATCATCTTAGGGACAGGGGGCATCGGGGAGCTGTTTTTT
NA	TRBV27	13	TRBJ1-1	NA	CASSLDFNTEAFF	TGTGCCAGCAGTTTGGACTTCAACACTGAAGCTTTCTTT
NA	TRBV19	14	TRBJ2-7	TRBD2	CASSRAGPPGEQYF	TGTGCCAGTAGTAGAGCGGGGCCTCCTGGGGAGCAGTACTTC
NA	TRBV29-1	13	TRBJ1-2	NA	CSVERSAPYGYTF	TGCAGCGTTGAACGCAGCGCTCCCTATGGCTACACCTTC
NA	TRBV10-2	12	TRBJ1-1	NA	CASCQANTEAFF	TGCGCCAGCTGTCAGGCGAACACTGAAGCTTTCTTT
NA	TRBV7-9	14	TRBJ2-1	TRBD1	CASTTGQGYNEQFF	TGTGCCAGCACCACGGGACAGGGCTACAATGAGCAGTTCTTC
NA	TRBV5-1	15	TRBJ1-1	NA	CASSSGATLNTEAFF	TGCGCCAGCAGCTCGGGGGCGACTCTGAACACTGAAGCTTTCTTT
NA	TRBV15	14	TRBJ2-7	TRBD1	CATSRGEGAEEQYF	TGTGCCACCAGCAGAGGTGAGGGGGCTGAAGAGCAGTACTTC
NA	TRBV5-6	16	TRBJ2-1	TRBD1	CASSLDGTGIYNEQFF	TGTGCCAGCAGCCTGGATGGGACAGGCATATACAATGAGCAGTTCTTC
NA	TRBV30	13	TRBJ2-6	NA	CAWRWGGANVLTF	TGTGCCTGGAGGTGGGGCGGGGCCAACGTCCTGACTTTC
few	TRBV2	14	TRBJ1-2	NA	CASSDSGGGYGYTF	TGTGCCAGCAGTGATTCCGGGGGCGGCTATGGCTACACCTTC
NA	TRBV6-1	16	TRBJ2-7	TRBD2	CASSESGTSEAYEQYF	TGTGCCAGCAGTGAGTCCGGGACTAGCGAGGCCTACGAGCAGTACTTC
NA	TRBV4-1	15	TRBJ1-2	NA	CASSQNPGGNYGYTF	TGCGCCAGCAGCCAAAATCCCGGGGGTAACTATGGCTACACCTTC
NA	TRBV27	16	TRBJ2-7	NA	CASSLSRGTITYEQYF	TGTGCCAGCAGTTTATCGCGCGGGACGATAACCTACGAGCAGTACTTC
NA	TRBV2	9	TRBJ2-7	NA	CASGYEQYF	TGTGCCAGCGGCTACGAGCAGTACTTC
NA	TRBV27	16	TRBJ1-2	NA	CASSLTGGHGGYGYTF	TGTGCCAGCAGTCTCACGGGAGGCCACGGGGGCTATGGCTACACCTTC
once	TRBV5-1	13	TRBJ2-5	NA	CASSLEWQETQYF	TGCGCCAGCAGCTTGGAGTGGCAAGAGACCCAGTACTTC
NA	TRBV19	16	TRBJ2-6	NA	CASSIEDGSGANVLTF	TGTGCCAGTAGTATTGAGGACGGGTCTGGGGCCAACGTCCTGACTTTC
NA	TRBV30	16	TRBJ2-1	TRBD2	CAWSVRRGSSYNEQFF	TGTGCCTGGAGTGTACGGCGGGGGAGCTCCTACAATGAGCAGTTCTTC
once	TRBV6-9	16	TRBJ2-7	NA	CASSSYVADSSYEQYF	TGTGCCAGCAGCTCCTACGTGGCGGACAGCTCCTACGAGCAGTACTTC
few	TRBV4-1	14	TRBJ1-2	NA	CASSQDSGNNGYTF	TGCGCCAGCAGCCAAGATTCGGGGAACAATGGCTACACCTTC
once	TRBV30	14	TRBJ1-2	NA	CAWSVQPTNYGYTF	TGTGCCTGGAGTGTACAGCCTACTAACTATGGCTACACCTTC
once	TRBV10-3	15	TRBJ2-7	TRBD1	CAISEHGTGTVEQYF	TGTGCCATCAGTGAACATGGGACAGGGACGGTCGAGCAGTACTTC
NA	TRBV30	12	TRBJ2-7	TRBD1	CAGTGASYEQYF	TGTGCCGGGACAGGGGCGTCCTACGAGCAGTACTTC
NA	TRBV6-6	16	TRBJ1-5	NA	CASTSTTGVSNQPQHF	TGTGCCAGCACCTCAACCACAGGAGTGAGCAATCAGCCCCAGCATTTT
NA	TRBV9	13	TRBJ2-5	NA	CASGSGTKETQYF	TGTGCCAGCGGTTCCGGGACCAAAGAGACCCAGTACTTC
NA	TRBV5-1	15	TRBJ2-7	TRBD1	CASSEQGLSSYEQYF	TGCGCCAGCAGCGAACAGGGGCTTAGCTCCTACGAGCAGTACTTC
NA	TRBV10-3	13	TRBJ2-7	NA	CATLYGVGYEQYF	TGTGCCACATTGTATGGGGTCGGTTACGAGCAGTACTTC
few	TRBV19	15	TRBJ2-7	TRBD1	CASSKEQGFGYEQYF	TGTGCCAGTAGTAAGGAACAGGGGTTCGGATACGAGCAGTACTTC
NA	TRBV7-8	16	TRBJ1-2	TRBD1	CASSLASPGGGGGYTF	TGTGCCAGCAGCTTAGCGTCGCCGGGAGGGGGCGGAGGCTACACCTTC
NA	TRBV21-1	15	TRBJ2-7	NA	CASSKPGPGSYEQYF	TGTGCCAGCAGCAAACCGGGACCGGGGTCCTACGAGCAGTACTTC
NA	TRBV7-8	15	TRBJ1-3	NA	CASSVDRTSGNTIYF	TGTGCCAGCAGCGTAGACCGAACCTCTGGAAACACCATATATTTT
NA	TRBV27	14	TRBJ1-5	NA	CASSFGHGDQPQHF	TGTGCCAGCAGCTTCGGGCATGGCGATCAGCCCCAGCATTTT
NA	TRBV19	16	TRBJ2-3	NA	CASSISPLNPTDTQYF	TGTGCCAGTAGTATTAGTCCGTTAAACCCCACAGATACGCAGTATTTT